This TCR beta chain was observed in a study of PD-1 blockade in mismatch repair-deficient tumors. Study findings and constraints: After pembrolizumab, tumor-resident clones rose rapidly, then generally contracted before radiologic responses.

V lost 3 bases, J lost 0 bases, and 6 bases lay in between. This CDR3 has 14 residues. Germline loops: CDR1 KGHSH, CDR2 LQKENI. This clone was seen only once. The antigen is undetermined. The data were produced by immunoSEQ multiplex PCR, yet TCRdb's version contains in-frame clones alone and is incomplete. The profile shows about 120,000 clones, about 88% of them singletons. The input for sequencing was peripheral blood, taken just under 74 weeks after starting pembrolizumab. This chain connects TRBV18 to TRBJ2-1; D gene unclear. The source is an adult with mismatch repair-deficient cancer. The CDR3 DNA reads TGTGCCAGCTCACCGGGCCCCTCCTACAATGAGCAGTTCTTC. Protein sequence: CASSPGPSYNEQFF.